The source of this TCR beta chain is a study of early T cells in non-severe SARS-CoV-2 infection. The CDR3 runs 15 residues. The V end was cut by 4 bases, the J end by 4 bases, with 17 bases between. From germline, CDR1 is SGHDT and CDR2 YYEEEE. Tagging with unique molecular identifiers was applied to individual cDNA molecules. TCRdb analysed the 5' RACE reads with MiXCR anew, one entry per CDR3 protein. This sample has 52,000 or so distinct CDR3 sequences, with 5% to 7.5% found just once. The rearrangement uses TRBV5-6 and TRBJ1-1, with a possible D match to TRBD1 (5 bases). The TCR originated in an adult who was a healthcare worker with PCR-confirmed SARS-CoV-2 infection or an uninfected control (not recorded which). The sequences come from whole blood, collected at baseline. The CDR3 loop reads CASSLATLGGTEAFF. CDR3 coding DNA: TGTGCCAGCAGCCTGGCGACCCTTGGGGGCACTGAAGCTTTCTTT.